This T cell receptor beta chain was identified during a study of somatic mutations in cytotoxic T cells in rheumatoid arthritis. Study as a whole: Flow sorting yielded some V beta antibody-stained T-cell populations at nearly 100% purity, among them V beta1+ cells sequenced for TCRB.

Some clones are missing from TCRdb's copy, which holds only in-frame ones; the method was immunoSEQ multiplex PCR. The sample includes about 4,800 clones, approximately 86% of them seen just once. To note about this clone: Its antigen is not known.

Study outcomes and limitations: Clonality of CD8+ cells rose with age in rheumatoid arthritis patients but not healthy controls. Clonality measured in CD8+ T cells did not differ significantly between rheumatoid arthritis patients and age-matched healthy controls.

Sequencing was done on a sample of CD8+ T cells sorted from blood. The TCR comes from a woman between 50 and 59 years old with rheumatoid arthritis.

CDR3 DNA sequence: TGTGCCAGCACCACTGTACTAAGCATAGTTGAGCAGTACTTC. Encoded protein: CASTTVLSIVEQYF. The rearrangement uses TRBV2 and TRBJ2-7; D ambiguous. Germline-derived CDR1 and CDR2 are SNHLY and FYNNEI. This CDR3 is 14 amino acids long. Trimming stripped 7 bases from V and 7 bases from J, with 20 bases between.